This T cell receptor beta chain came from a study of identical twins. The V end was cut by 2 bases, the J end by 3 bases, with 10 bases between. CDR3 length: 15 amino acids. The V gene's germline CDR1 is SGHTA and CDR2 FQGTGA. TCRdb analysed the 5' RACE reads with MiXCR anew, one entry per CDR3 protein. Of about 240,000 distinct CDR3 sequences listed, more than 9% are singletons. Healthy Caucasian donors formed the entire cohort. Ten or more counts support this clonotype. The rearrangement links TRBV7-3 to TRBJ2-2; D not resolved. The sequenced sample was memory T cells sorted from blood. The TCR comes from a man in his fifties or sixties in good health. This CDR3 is CASSLLGPHTGELFF. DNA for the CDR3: TGTGCCAGCAGCTTACTAGGGCCCCACACCGGGGAGCTGTTTTTT.